This T cell receptor (beta chain) was sequenced in a study of identical twins. Each CDR3 protein gets one entry after TCRdb re-called the 5' RACE reads with MiXCR. Among 500,000 or so distinct CDR3 sequences listed, more than 13% were seen once. The trim removed 7 bases at V and 0 bases at J, leaving 5 bases unmatched. CDR3 size: 15 residues. CDR1 is SEHNR and CDR2 is FQNEAQ in the germline V gene (reference sequence). The sample was also reused in another study, on yellow fever vaccine responses in identical twins.

The J gene is TRBJ2-7, the V gene TRBV7-9; 11 nucleotides agree with TRBD2. The sequence was collected from a woman aged 18-30 years in good health. The sequenced sample consisted of CD4+ T cells sorted from blood. The CDR3 sequence: CASIPSGRHSYEQYF. The CDR3 DNA reads TGTGCCAGCATCCCTAGCGGGAGGCACTCCTACGAGCAGTACTTC.